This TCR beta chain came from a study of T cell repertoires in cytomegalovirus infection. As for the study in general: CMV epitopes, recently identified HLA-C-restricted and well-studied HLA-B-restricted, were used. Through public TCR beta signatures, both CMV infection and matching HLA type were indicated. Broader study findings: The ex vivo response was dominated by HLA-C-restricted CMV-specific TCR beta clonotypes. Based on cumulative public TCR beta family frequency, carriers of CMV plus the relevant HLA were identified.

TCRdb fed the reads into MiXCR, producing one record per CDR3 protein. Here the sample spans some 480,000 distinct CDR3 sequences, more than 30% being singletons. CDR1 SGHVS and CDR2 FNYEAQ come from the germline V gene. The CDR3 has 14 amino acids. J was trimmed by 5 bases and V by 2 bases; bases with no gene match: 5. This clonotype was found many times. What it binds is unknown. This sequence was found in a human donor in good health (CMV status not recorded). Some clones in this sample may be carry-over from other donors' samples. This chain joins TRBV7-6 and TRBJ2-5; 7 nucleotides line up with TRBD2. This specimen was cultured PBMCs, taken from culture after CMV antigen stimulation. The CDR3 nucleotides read TGTGCCAGCAGCTTATCGAGCGGGGCGGAGACCCAGTACTTC. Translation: CASSLSSGAETQYF.